These T cell receptor beta chains were read from a single sample in a study of shared clonotypes between healthy human individuals. TCRdb's copy holds only in-frame clones and misses some; the assay was immunoSEQ multiplex PCR. Here the sample spans approximately 1,000,000 clones, approximately 75% being singletons. The sequenced sample was memory CD4+ T cells from PBMCs. These receptors were taken from a man younger than 30 in good health. Some clones in this sample may be carry-over from other donors' samples. Each CDR3 is given with its conserved first and last residue. The order of the fields is J gene, V gene, D gene, clone size, CDR3 length, CDR3 protein, CDR3 DNA. D genes are given only for firm matches. Where a row states a size, it is once, few, many or the class of an expanded clone; other rows omit it.

>TRBJ2-1|TRBV28|TRBD2|-|14
CASSPKSLAGGVFF
TGTGCCAGCAGCCCTAAGTCCCTAGCGGGAGGTGTGTTCTTC
>TRBJ2-2|TRBV5-1|-|-|15
CASSSTTANTGELFF
TGCGCCAGCAGCTCAACTACCGCGAACACCGGGGAGCTGTTTTTT
>TRBJ1-4|TRBV28|TRBD1|-|14
CASSSGQTNEKLFF
TGTGCCAGCAGTTCGGGACAGACGAATGAAAAACTGTTTTTT
>TRBJ2-7|TRBV7-2|-|once|14
CASSLVGSSYEQYF
TGTGCCAGCAGCTTAGTAGGCAGCTCCTACGAGCAGTACTTC
>TRBJ2-5|TRBV2|TRBD1|few|13
CASSGTGQETQYF
TGTGCCAGCAGTGGGACAGGGCAAGAGACCCAGTACTTC
>TRBJ2-7|TRBV5-4|TRBD2|-|15
CASSRKAGDSYEQYF
TGTGCCAGCAGCAGAAAAGCGGGGGACTCCTACGAGCAGTACTTC
>TRBJ2-1|TRBV30|-|once|14
CAWMLGGAYNEQFF
TGTGCCTGGATGTTGGGGGGCGCCTACAATGAGCAGTTCTTC
>TRBJ2-3|TRBV18|-|-|13
CASSPLAVDTQYF
TGTGCCAGCTCACCACTCGCGGTAGATACGCAGTATTTT
>TRBJ2-1|TRBV18|-|-|14
CATSVSSGYNEQFF
TGTGCCACCTCGGTTAGTAGCGGCTACAATGAGCAGTTCTTC
>TRBJ2-3|TRBV30|-|-|13
CAWSKLSTDTQYF
TGTGCCTGGAGTAAGCTGTCCACAGATACGCAGTATTTT
>TRBJ1-3|TRBV5-1|-|few|14
CASSPDLVGNTIYF
TGCGCCAGCAGCCCCGACTTGGTTGGAAACACCATATATTTT
>TRBJ2-1|TRBV5-1|-|-|13
CASSLGMDNEQFF
TGCGCCAGCAGCTTGGGAATGGACAATGAGCAGTTCTTC
>TRBJ2-6|TRBV19|-|-|13
CASSIETANVLTF
TGTGCCAGTAGTATAGAGACAGCTAACGTCCTGACTTTC
>TRBJ2-1|TRBV7-2|TRBD2|-|15
CASSFSGSSYNEQFF
TGTGCCAGCAGCTTTAGCGGGAGCTCGTACAATGAGCAGTTCTTC
>TRBJ2-4|TRBV28|-|-|11
CASSLEGLQYF
TGTGCCAGTTCTTTGGAGGGACTTCAGTACTTC
>TRBJ2-4|TRBV6-1|-|-|14
CASSGSGAGNIQYF
TGTGCCAGCAGTGGTAGTGGGGCCGGAAACATTCAGTACTTC
>TRBJ2-1|TRBV5-1|TRBD2|-|15
CASSSRTRTSDEQFF
TGCGCCAGCAGCTCAAGGACCCGAACTAGCGATGAGCAGTTCTTC
>TRBJ1-4|TRBV5-5|-|-|13
CASKKGANEKLFF
TGTGCCAGCAAGAAAGGTGCTAATGAAAAACTGTTTTTT
>TRBJ1-4|TRBV30|-|-|12
CAARGRNEKLFF
TGTGCTGCGAGAGGTCGCAATGAAAAACTGTTTTTT
>TRBJ2-2|TRBV2|TRBD2|-|19
CASSEAAVPGLRDTGELFF
TGTGCCAGCAGTGAAGCGGCGGTTCCGGGACTAAGGGACACCGGGGAGCTGTTTTTT
>TRBJ2-5|TRBV19|-|few|14
CASSISGSQETQYF
TGTGCCAGTAGTATATCTGGGAGCCAAGAGACCCAGTACTTC
>TRBJ2-7|TRBV11-2|-|-|13
CASSSTIRYEQYF
TGTGCCAGCAGCTCCACGATCCGCTACGAGCAGTACTTC
>TRBJ2-1|TRBV7-2|TRBD2|once|14
CASSLMASGREQFF
TGTGCCAGCAGCTTGATGGCTAGCGGGAGGGAGCAGTTCTTC
>TRBJ2-1|TRBV2|TRBD1|few|14
CASSRDRGDNEQFF
TGTGCCAGCAGCCGGGACAGGGGGGACAATGAGCAGTTCTTC
>TRBJ2-7|TRBV4-1|-|-|15
CASSQDGRLGSEQYF
TGCGCCAGCAGCCAAGATGGGCGTCTGGGTAGCGAGCAGTACTTC
>TRBJ2-5|TRBV7-9|-|-|15
CASSSRQSPQETQYF
TGTGCCAGCAGCTCAAGACAGTCCCCTCAAGAGACCCAGTACTTC
>TRBJ2-6|TRBV30|TRBD1|few|17
CAWGRTGNLAGANVLTF
TGTGCCTGGGGTAGGACAGGGAACTTAGCTGGGGCCAACGTCCTGACTTTC
>TRBJ2-7|TRBV7-8|-|-|14
CASSSTSQGYEQYF
TGTGCCAGCAGCTCGACGTCACAGGGTTACGAGCAGTACTTC
>TRBJ2-7|TRBV27|-|-|13
CASRGRNSYEQYF
TGTGCCAGCCGGGGCAGAAACTCTTACGAGCAGTACTTC
>TRBJ2-3|TRBV29-1|TRBD1|once|16
CSVIPSGTGGTDTQYF
TGCAGCGTTATCCCTTCGGGGACAGGGGGCACAGATACGCAGTATTTT
>TRBJ1-3|TRBV18|-|-|16
CASSPAQAQSGNTIYF
TGTGCCAGCTCACCGGCCCAGGCCCAGTCTGGAAACACCATATATTTT
>TRBJ1-1|TRBV7-3|-|-|13
CASSAQWGTEAFF
TGTGCCAGCAGCGCCCAGTGGGGCACTGAAGCTTTCTTT
>TRBJ1-1|TRBV19|-|few|15
CASSIIHGGGTEAFF
TGTGCCAGTAGTATCATACATGGGGGAGGCACTGAAGCTTTCTTT
>TRBJ2-7|TRBV7-8|-|-|14
CASSELTGAYEQYF
TGTGCCAGCAGCGAACTGACAGGTGCCTACGAGCAGTACTTC
>TRBJ2-1|TRBV9|-|once|15
CASSLRQGPSDEQFF
TGTGCCAGCAGCTTGAGACAGGGCCCTAGCGATGAGCAGTTCTTC